What follows are 30 T cell receptor beta chains derived from one specimen sequenced in a study of T cell changes during pregnancy in multiple sclerosis. Sequencing was performed with immunoSEQ multiplex PCR; in TCRdb, only in-frame clones are kept and a portion is missing. Of 45,000 or so clones listed, 80% to 95% are singletons. The material sequenced was CD8+ T cells from peripheral blood mononuclear cells, taken after pregnancy. These receptors were collected from a female donor with multiple sclerosis, enrolled in a pregnancy study.

The CDR3: CASSLGENYGYTF. CDR3 in DNA: TGTGCCAGCAGCTTAGGGGAGAACTATGGCTACACCTTC. The chain is built from TRBV13 and TRBJ1-2; D gene ambiguous. CDR3 length equals 13 residues. V was cut by 0 bases and J by 2 bases, with 4 bases left in between. Germline V gene sequence: CDR1 PRHDT, CDR2 FYEKMQ (reference sequence).

The rearrangement links TRBV7-9 to TRBJ2-1; 11 bases map to TRBD2. J lost 8 bases, V lost 3 bases, and 6 bases had no gene match. This CDR3 region has 15 residues. Germline V gene lookup returns CDR1 SEHNR and CDR2 FQNEAQ (reference sequence). The CDR3 bases are TGTGCCAGCAGCTTCCATACTAGCGGGAGCGATGAGCAGTTCTTC. This gives the protein CASSFHTSGSDEQFF. The complete variable domain, with remaining parts taken from reference TRBV7-9 and TRBJ2-1, reads DTGVSQNPRHKITKRGQNVTFRCDPISEHNRLYWYRQTLGQGPEFLTYFQNEAQLEKSRLLSDRFSAERPKGSFSTLEIQRTEQGDSAMYLCASSFHTSGSDEQFFGPGTRLTVL.

The chain uses TRBV6-1 and TRBJ2-7; unclear D gene. Germline V gene data show CDR1 as MNHNS and CDR2 as SASEGT. V lost 7 bases and J lost 5, with 15 bases in between. The CDR3 runs to 13 residues. Written as DNA, the CDR3 is TGTGCCAGCAACCTAGGTGGGTTAGACGAGCAGTACTTC. Translated: CASNLGGLDEQYF.

CDR3 DNA: TGTGCCAGCAGCTTAGCGCCCGGGACAGGCATCTACGAGCAGTACTTC. Protein: CASSLAPGTGIYEQYF. The gene calls are TRBV7-9 and TRBJ2-7; 8 bases fit TRBD1. With 0 bases clipped from V and 3 bases from J, the junction kept 7 bases outside the gene matches. CDR3 length equals 16 residues. Looked up from germline, CDR1 is SEHNR and CDR2 is FQNEAQ (reference sequence).

This clone came up once. V usage is TRBV4-3 and J usage is TRBJ2-1, with 7 nucleotides matching TRBD2. This CDR3 is 16 amino acids long. The V segment lost 4 bases and the J segment 1 base; nucleotides outside the gene matches: 7. Germline V CDR1 and CDR2: LGHNA, YSLEER. The CDR3 spells CASSLHRGGSYNEQFF. The CDR3 bases are TGCGCCAGCAGCCTACACCGGGGAGGGTCCTACAATGAGCAGTTCTTC.

The chain has TRBV2 and TRBJ2-3; 10 nucleotides agree with TRBD2. Germline CDR1 and CDR2: SNHLY and FYNNEI. CDR3 length equals 15 residues. The ends lost 9 bases at V and 2 bases at J; junction bases unmatched: 8. This CDR3 reads CARPRGTSVTDTQYF. CDR3 sequence (DNA): TGTGCCAGACCCCGAGGGACTAGCGTCACAGATACGCAGTATTTT.

The genes are TRBV7-9 and TRBJ2-1; D call uncertain. Trimming left V 4 bases short and J 8 bases short, with 6 bases between. CDR1 and CDR2 (germline): SEHNR, FQNEAQ (reference sequence). CDR3 length: 11 amino acids. The CDR3 reads CASSSYYEQFF. In DNA, the CDR3 is TGTGCCAGCAGCTCCTATTATGAGCAGTTCTTC.

CDR3 residues: CASSLGAVHNEKLFF. CDR3 coding DNA: TGTGCCAGCAGCTTAGGGGCAGTACATAATGAAAAACTGTTTTTT. The V and J genes are TRBV7-2 and TRBJ1-4; D is ambiguous. Germline-derived CDR1 and CDR2 are SGHTA and FQGNSA. Trimming took 1 base from V and 4 from J, leaving 10 bases between them. The CDR3 has 15 amino acids. Using reference TRBV7-2 and TRBJ1-4 for the parts outside the CDR3, the full variable domain is GAGVSQSPSNKVTEKGKDVELRCDPISGHTALYWYRQSLGQGLEFLIYFQGNSAPDKSGLPSDRFSAERTGGSVSTLTIQRTQQEDSAVYLCASSLGAVHNEKLFFGSGTQLSVL.

The chain has TRBV6-1 and TRBJ1-1; D possibly corresponds to TRBD1 (5 bases). The CDR3 length is 14 residues. V shed 2 bases and J shed 0 bases, with 7 bases lying between them. Germline CDR1 and CDR2: MNHNS and SASEGT. The CDR3 protein is CASSERGMNTEAFF. The CDR3 region has the DNA TGTGCCAGCAGTGAACGGGGGATGAACACTGAAGCTTTCTTT.

V gene TRBV6-6 combines with J gene TRBJ2-1; possibly TRBD1 for D (5 bases). This CDR3 contains 15 residues. V lost 6 bases and J 5 bases, leaving 17 bases between the germline ends. CDR1 MNHNY and CDR2 SVGAGI come from the germline V gene (reference sequence). CDR3 residues: CASSPAWGDDNEQFF. DNA for the CDR3: TGTGCCAGCAGCCCAGCCTGGGGCGACGACAATGAGCAGTTCTTC.

This chain links TRBV7-3 with TRBJ1-1, with no clear D. This CDR3 contains 16 residues. Per the germline V gene, CDR1 is SGHTA and CDR2 is FQGTGA. Trimming removed 5 bases at V and 5 bases at J, with 21 bases between. The CDR3, as DNA: TGTGCCAGCAGCCCATCTAATCTGGGTGGCAGGACTGAAGCTTTCTTT. Amino acid sequence: CASSPSNLGGRTEAFF.

This chain connects TRBV6-5 to TRBJ1-2, with D unresolved. Trimming took off 2 bases at V and 6 bases at J, with 10 bases between the two ends. CDR1 is MNHEY, CDR2 SVGAGI, per germline. The CDR3 totals 13 residues. In nucleotides, the CDR3 is TGTGCCAGCAGTTACAGGGAGGGTGATGGCTACACCTTC. Translated: CASSYREGDGYTF.

The chain recombines TRBV9 with TRBJ1-1; no reliable D call. The CDR3 has 13 amino acids. Germline CDR1 is SGDLS and CDR2 is YYNGEE. Trimming removed 3 bases from V and 1 base from J, with 7 bases in between. The CDR3 DNA sequence: TGTGCCAGCAGCGAGACACCGAACACTGAAGCTTTCTTT. Residues: CASSETPNTEAFF.

The chain uses TRBV19 and TRBJ1-4; 8 positions match TRBD1. V was pared by 4 bases and J by 5 bases, with 3 bases of the junction left unmatched. From germline, CDR1 is LNHDA and CDR2 SQIVND (reference sequence). The CDR3 runs to 14 residues. CDR3 amino acids: CASSRGTGNEKLFF. CDR3 nucleotide sequence: TGTGCCAGTAGTAGAGGGACAGGAAATGAAAAACTGTTTTTT. The variable domain in full, with the rest retrieved from reference TRBV19 and TRBJ1-4, is DGGITQSPKYLFRKEGQNVTLSCEQNLNHDAMYWYRQDPGQGLRLIYYSQIVNDFQKGDIAEGYSVSREKKESFPLTVTSAQKNPTAFYLCASSRGTGNEKLFFGSGTQLSVL.

V and J are TRBV6-1 and TRBJ2-7; 10 positions agree with TRBD1. J lost 3 bases, V lost 3 bases, and 5 bases had no gene match. The germline gives CDR1 MNHNS, CDR2 SASEGT. The CDR3 spans 15 residues. CDR3 in DNA: TGTGCCAGCAGTGAGCCGGGACAGGGGAGCTACGAGCAGTACTTC. It translates to CASSEPGQGSYEQYF.

This chain connects TRBV5-6 to TRBJ2-3; 8 nucleotides agree with TRBD1. The CDR3 loop spans 15 amino acids. Trimming took 4 bases from V and 4 from J; bases not matched to a gene: 8. Germline V gene data show CDR1 as SGHDT and CDR2 as YYEEEE. The CDR3: CASSALDRAPDTQYF. The CDR3 DNA sequence: TGTGCCAGCAGCGCCTTGGACAGGGCCCCAGATACGCAGTATTTT.

This clone was observed once. The rearrangement links TRBV6-1 to TRBJ1-2; D possibly corresponds to TRBD1 (5 bases). Germline lookup yields CDR1 MNHNS and CDR2 SASEGT. The length of the CDR3 is 15 residues. V was shortened by 0 bases and J by 4 bases, with 12 bases between the two germline ends. The DNA for the CDR3 is TGTGCCAGCAGTGAAGCGGCTGGGGGGTCCTATGGCTACACCTTC. This codes for CASSEAAGGSYGYTF.

The chain employs TRBV7-3 and TRBJ2-1, with 10 nucleotides matching TRBD1. The CDR3 has 17 residues. V lost 6 bases and J lost 8; bases outside the gene matches: 16. The germline gives CDR1 SGHTA, CDR2 FQGTGA. The CDR3 here is CASRYPAGQGLIDEQFF. For the CDR3, the DNA is TGTGCCAGCAGGTACCCCGCGGGACAGGGGTTAATTGATGAGCAGTTCTTC. The full variable domain, in which reference TRBV7-3 and TRBJ2-1 provide the parts outside the CDR3, is GAGVSQTPSNKVTEKGKYVELRCDPISGHTALYWYRQSLGQGPEFLIYFQGTGAADDSGLPNDRFFAVRPEGSVSTLKIQRTERGDSAVYLCASRYPAGQGLIDEQFFGPGTRLTVL.

The chain joins TRBV6-1 to TRBJ1-2; 12 nucleotides align to TRBD1. V trimming: 3 bases; J trimming: 6 bases; junction bases outside the gene matches: 8. Germline CDR1 MNHNS, CDR2 SASEGT. The CDR3 runs 16 residues. This CDR3 reads CASSDLPGQGADGYTF. The CDR3 DNA reads TGTGCCAGCAGTGACCTTCCGGGACAGGGGGCGGATGGCTACACCTTC.

The chain couples TRBV19 to TRBJ1-2; 8 nucleotides match TRBD1. The V and J ends lost 4 bases and 12 bases, in that order; junction bases with no gene match: 4. CDR1 and CDR2 from the germline V gene are LNHDA and SQIVND (reference sequence). CDR3 length equals 11 residues. The CDR3 nucleotides are TGTGCCAGTAGTAGCGGACAGGGAGACACCTTC. It encodes CASSSGQGDTF.

The rearrangement uses TRBV7-6 and TRBJ1-2; maybe TRBD1 (5 bases). Germline V gene sequence: CDR1 SGHVS, CDR2 FNYEAQ. The CDR3 loop spans 16 amino acids. The V gene lost 1 base and the J gene lost 3 bases, with 15 bases spanning the gap. The DNA of the CDR3 is TGTGCCAGCAGCTTAGTCATGCGGGACGATTACTATGGCTACACCTTC. Translating gives CASSLVMRDDYYGYTF.

The chain combines TRBV7-7 with TRBJ2-7, with D perhaps TRBD2 (6 bases). The CDR3 covers 11 residues. Germline-derived CDR1 and CDR2 are SSHAT and FNYEAQ (reference sequence). Trimming left V 10 bases short and J 6 bases short, with 13 bases between. The DNA of the CDR3 is TGTGCCACCGGGGAGGTTCCCGAGCAGTACTTC. Translation: CATGEVPEQYF.

This chain uses TRBV4-2 with TRBJ1-5; D gene ambiguous. This CDR3 is 15 amino acids long. Germline V gene lookup returns CDR1 LGHNA and CDR2 YNFKEQ. V lost 1 base and J 1 base, leaving 8 bases between the germline ends. CDR3 in DNA: TGTGCCAGCAGCCAAGTTCAAGAGAGCAATCAGCCCCAGCATTTT. It is translated as CASSQVQESNQPQHF.

The chain has TRBV7-8 and TRBJ1-5, with D possibly TRBD1 on 6 matching bases. The V gene lost 4 bases and the J gene lost 1 base, with 17 bases spanning the gap. The CDR3 extends over 17 amino acids. Germline V gives CDR1 SGHVS, CDR2 FQNEAQ. This CDR3 reads CASSWIGARGSNQPQHF. The DNA for the CDR3 is TGTGCCAGCAGCTGGATAGGAGCCAGGGGAAGCAATCAGCCCCAGCATTTT.

V and J are TRBV11-3 and TRBJ2-5; no clear D gene. The length of the CDR3 is 13 residues. V was pared by 3 bases and J by 7 bases, with 12 bases between. Germline V gene sequence: CDR1 SGHNT, CDR2 YENEEA. CDR3 nucleotides: TGTGCCAGCAGCTTCTCCGAGCGACCGACCCAGTACTTC. Protein product: CASSFSERPTQYF.

The chain carries TRBV30 and TRBJ1-2, with a weak D call TRBD1 (5 bases). Germline V gives CDR1 GTSNPN, CDR2 SVGIG (reference sequence). The V end was cut by 3 bases, the J end by 5 bases, with 16 bases between. The CDR3 spans 14 residues. CDR3 bases: TGTGCCTGGAGGGCCCTCGGGGGAGATTATGGCTACACCTTC. Translation gives CAWRALGGDYGYTF.

DNA for the CDR3: TGTGCCAGCAGCGTGGGGACAGAGTGGCAAGAGACCCAGTACTTC. Translated, it gives CASSVGTEWQETQYF. The V call is TRBV9, the J call TRBJ2-5; TRBD1 aligns across 7 bases. In germline, CDR1 is SGDLS, CDR2 YYNGEE. The CDR3 covers 15 residues. V was pared by 2 bases and J by 2 bases, with 6 bases of the junction left unmatched.

This chain connects TRBV4-1 to TRBJ2-2; 7 bases align to TRBD2. The CDR3 runs to 18 residues. V shed 0 bases, J shed 3 bases, and the junction held 10 bases outside the gene matches. Germline V CDR1 and CDR2: MGHRA, YSYEKL. CDR3 in amino acids: CASSQDRYSGTDTGELFF. The DNA for the CDR3 is TGCGCCAGCAGCCAAGATCGATACAGCGGGACGGACACCGGGGAGCTGTTTTTT.

This clone was detected a few times. This rearrangement joins TRBV27 to TRBJ1-5, with D perhaps TRBD1 (6 bases). The CDR3 runs to 13 residues. Per the germline V gene, CDR1 is MNHEY and CDR2 is SMNVEV (reference sequence). V was shortened by 5 bases and J by 7 bases, with 12 bases between the two germline ends. The CDR3 loop is CASSPEGVQPQHF. As DNA, the CDR3 is TGTGCCAGCAGTCCCGAGGGGGTCCAGCCCCAGCATTTT.

The chain uses TRBV6-5 and TRBJ1-1, with D perhaps matching TRBD1 (5 bases). This CDR3 comprises 14 residues. The V gene lost 4 bases and the J gene lost 4 bases, with 13 bases spanning the gap. CDR1 MNHEY and CDR2 SVGAGI come from the germline V gene. This chain's CDR3 is CASSFFQGATEAFF. CDR3 nucleotides: TGTGCCAGCAGTTTCTTCCAAGGGGCCACTGAAGCTTTCTTT.